These 23 T cell receptor beta chains came from one sample sequenced in a study of Graves' ophthalmopathy and Graves' hyperthyroidism. The sequenced template was RNA, covering the TCR beta CDR3 region. An initial RT-PCR round employing HTBI primers preceded a second-round multiplex PCR. MiXCR was run by TCRdb on the multiplex PCR reads, yielding one entry per CDR3 protein. This repertoire shows approximately 640,000 distinct CDR3 sequences, approximately 39% found once; its top ten account for more than 2.5%. Sequences were obtained from peripheral blood. The source is an adult man with Graves' ophthalmopathy.

This clonotype was detected ten times or more. CDR3 nucleotide sequence: TGTGCCACCATGAGAGGGGGCAACGAAAAACTGTTTTTT. It encodes CATMRGGNEKLFF. The rearrangement links TRBV19 to TRBJ1-4; TRBD1 aligns across 7 bases. V dropped 10 bases and J dropped 8; count of bases not matched to a gene: 10. The germline gives CDR1 LNHDA, CDR2 SQIVND (reference sequence). The CDR3 totals 13 residues.

This clonotype was counted ten times or more. This chain connects TRBV20-1 to TRBJ1-5, with TRBD1 matching 7 bases. This CDR3 spans 15 amino acids. V gave up 0 bases and J gave up 1 base; unmatched junction bases: 3. Germline assignment: CDR1 DFQATT and CDR2 SNEGSKA (reference sequence). CDR3 sequence (DNA): TGCAGTGCTAGAGAGCTACAGGGGAGCAATCAGCCCCAGCATTTT. Protein sequence: CSARELQGSNQPQHF.

Points on this clonotype: This may be a read error: a much more frequent sequence differs by one nucleotide. The CDR3 bases are TGTGCCAGCAGGCCCCTTTCGGATCAGCCCCAGCATTTT. Translation gives CASRPLSDQPQHF. The V call is TRBV2, the J call TRBJ1-5; D not resolved. V was cut by 6 bases and J by 5 bases, with 11 bases left in between. The CDR3 spans 13 residues. CDR1 SNHLY and CDR2 FYNNEI come from the germline V gene.

Of note for this clonotype: This may stem from a read error, because a much larger clone lies one nucleotide away. The final CDR3 position lacks the conserved phenylalanine or tryptophan, pointing to a likely read error. V gene TRBV7-2 combines with J gene TRBJ1-5; D is uncertain. V lost 6 bases and J 3 bases, leaving 12 bases between the germline ends. Germline assignment: CDR1 SGHTA and CDR2 FQGNSA. The CDR3 spans 14 residues. CDR3 protein: CASSPRTSNQPQHL. As DNA, the CDR3 is TGTGCCAGCAGTCCGAGGACCTCCAATCAGCCCCAGCATCTT.

This clonotype was seen more than once but under ten times. The V call is TRBV4-2, the J call TRBJ2-6; no reliable D call. The V and J ends lost 1 base and 0 bases respectively, with 7 bases between them. Looked up from germline, CDR1 is LGHNA and CDR2 is YNFKEQ. This CDR3 is built from 16 residues. The CDR3 DNA reads as TGTGCCAGCAGCCAAGTACGAAACTCTGGGGCCAACGTCCTGACTTTC. Translating gives CASSQVRNSGANVLTF.

The sample holds many counts of this clonotype. The gene calls are TRBV12-3 or TRBV12-4 and TRBJ1-5, with D unresolved. The V and J ends lost 3 bases and 1 base respectively, with 7 bases between them. This CDR3 has 14 amino acids. The CDR3 DNA sequence: TGTGCCAGCAGTTTGATAGGGAGCAATCAGCCCCAGCATTTT. Its protein is CASSLIGSNQPQHF.

This clonotype was found a few times. The rearrangement uses TRBV5-5 and TRBJ2-7, with D possibly TRBD2 on 5 matching bases. V lost 7 bases and J lost 3, with 14 bases in between. The CDR3 has 13 residues. CDR1 and CDR2 (germline): SGHKS, YYEKEE (reference sequence). The CDR3 protein is CASPGVGGYEQYF. For the CDR3, the DNA is TGTGCCAGCCCCGGCGTCGGAGGCTACGAGCAGTACTTC.

The J gene is TRBJ2-7, the V gene TRBV9; D might be TRBD1 or TRBD2, each matching 7 bases. Germline CDR1 SGDLS, CDR2 YYNGEE. This CDR3 has 14 residues. The V end lost 4 bases, the J end lost 6 bases, and 17 bases lay between the germline ends. The CDR3 bases are TGTGCCAGCAGCCCAGGGGGGGGGGAGGGCGAGCAGTACGTC. Translated, it gives CASSPGGGEGEQYV.

This sequence joins TRBV29-1 and TRBJ1-2, with a possible D match to TRBD1 (6 bases). This CDR3 is 14 amino acids long. Trimming removed 8 bases at V and 4 bases at J, with 20 bases between. Germline CDR1 SQVTM, CDR2 ANQGSEA. DNA for the CDR3: TGCAGCATCCCCTGGGGGGGGCGCGGCTATGGCTACACCTTC. It encodes CSIPWGGRGYGYTF.

The gene calls are TRBV7-2 and TRBJ2-7, with unresolved D. V shed 8 bases and J shed 6 bases, with 23 bases lying between them. This CDR3 contains 15 residues. The germline V gene encodes CDR1 SGHTA and CDR2 FQGNSA. In nucleotides, the CDR3 is TGTGCCAGCTCAGCTCTGCCGGGCCCCAATCTCGAGCAGTACTTC. Translated, it gives CASSALPGPNLEQYF. Full variable domain (rest looked up from reference TRBV7-2 and TRBJ2-7): GAGVSQSPSNKVTEKGKDVELRCDPISGHTALYWYRQSLGQGLEFLIYFQGNSAPDKSGLPSDRFSAERTGGSVSTLTIQRTQQEDSAVYLCASSALPGPNLEQYFGPGTRLTVT.

This chain joins TRBV6-2 or TRBV6-3 and TRBJ1-2; D not resolved. Germline V gives CDR1 MNHEY, CDR2 SVGEGT. The CDR3 runs 11 residues. V shed 8 bases and J shed 5 bases, with 9 bases lying between them. This CDR3 is CASASFYGYTF. The CDR3 DNA sequence: TGTGCCAGCGCCTCTTTTTATGGCTACACCTTC.

This clonotype was detected many times. The CDR3 DNA follows: TGCAGCGTTGAAGGCAGAGGGGACTACGAGCAGTACTTC. Its protein product is CSVEGRGDYEQYF. The chain combines TRBV29-1 with TRBJ2-7, with D perhaps matching TRBD1 or TRBD2 (5 bases each). Trimming took off 1 base at V and 3 bases at J, with 10 bases between the two ends. Germline V CDR1 and CDR2: SQVTM, ANQGSEA. This CDR3 comprises 13 residues.

This clonotype was found many times. The rearrangement links TRBV4-2 to TRBJ1-4; D gene unclear. Trimming took 6 bases from V and 7 from J, leaving 12 bases between them. Germline CDR1 LGHNA, CDR2 YNFKEQ. CDR3 length equals 13 residues. CDR3 protein: CASRGREGEKLFF. The CDR3 coding sequence is TGTGCCAGCAGGGGAAGGGAGGGTGAAAAACTGTTTTTT.

The V gene is TRBV19, the J gene TRBJ1-6, with 11 bases fitting TRBD1. The germline V gene encodes CDR1 LNHDA and CDR2 SQIVND (reference sequence). With 8 bases clipped from V and 7 bases from J, the junction kept 13 bases outside the gene matches. The CDR3 has 17 amino acids. The CDR3 nucleotides are TGTGCCAGTGCCCAAACCGGGACAGGGGGTGGGAATTCACCCCTCCACTTT. Encoded protein: CASAQTGTGGGNSPLHF.

This clonotype has at least ten counts. This chain uses TRBV7-9 with TRBJ1-5, with 7 bases that match TRBD1. The V gene end was trimmed by 3 bases and the J gene end by 7 bases; junction bases not matched to a gene: 6. Germline CDR1 reads SEHNR; CDR2 reads FQNEAQ (reference sequence). There are 14 residues in the CDR3. The CDR3 region is CASSFDRAGQPQHF. For the CDR3, the DNA is TGTGCCAGCAGCTTCGACAGGGCAGGACAGCCCCAGCATTTT.

This clonotype was detected ten times or more. The CDR3 DNA reads as TGCAGTGCTAGTCAACAGAGGCTGCACGAAGCTTTCTTT. Protein: CSASQQRLHEAFF. The genes are TRBV20-1 and TRBJ1-1; D gene ambiguous. Germline V gene sequence: CDR1 DFQATT, CDR2 SNEGSKA (reference sequence). CDR3 length equals 13 residues. With 3 bases removed from V and 8 bases from J, the gap between germline ends came to 16 bases.

Worth noting for this clonotype: A read error may explain this, as a much larger clone is one base away. The chain is built from TRBV5-1 and TRBJ2-7; 7 bases fit TRBD2. CDR1 and CDR2 from the germline V gene are SGHRS and YFSETQ. The CDR3 runs to 15 residues. CDR3 bases: TGCGCCAGCAGCCCAGCGGGACTGAGCTCCTACGAGCAGTGCTTC. This gives the protein CASSPAGLSSYEQCF. Drawing the rest from reference TRBV5-1 and TRBJ2-7, the complete variable domain is KAGVTQTPRYLIKTRGQQVTLSCSPISGHRSVSWYQQTPGQGLQFLFEYFSETQRNKGNFPGRFSGRQFSNSRSEMNVSTLELGDSALYLCASSPAGLSSYEQCFGPGTRLTVT.

This clonotype was detected ten times or more. The genes are TRBV19 and TRBJ1-6; 7 bases match TRBD1. After removal of 4 bases from V and 6 bases from J, the junction contained 6 bases not matched to a gene. Germline loops: CDR1 LNHDA, CDR2 SQIVND (reference sequence). CDR3 length equals 15 residues. The CDR3 coding sequence is TGTGCCAGTAGTACACCCGGGACAGTTAATTCACCCCTCCACTTT. Translated: CASSTPGTVNSPLHF.

This clonotype showed up many times. The chain joins TRBV4-1 to TRBJ1-1, with no clear D. CDR1 and CDR2 (germline): MGHRA, YSYEKL. V was trimmed by 3 bases and J by 4 bases, leaving 15 bases between them. CDR3 length equals 15 residues. CDR3 in amino acids: CASSQPRTLGTEAFF. CDR3 nucleotides: TGCGCCAGCAGCCAGCCACGGACCCTAGGCACTGAAGCTTTCTTT.

This clonotype occurred a few times. V and J are TRBV4-3 and TRBJ1-5; D uncertain. This CDR3 is built from 12 residues. Germline CDR1 and CDR2: LGHNA and YSLEER. V shed 1 base and J shed 8 bases, with 6 bases lying between them. The CDR3 nucleotides read TGCGCCAGCAGCCAAGGCCCGGAGCCCCAGCATTTT. This encodes CASSQGPEPQHF.

The chain carries TRBV19 and TRBJ2-7, with 8 nucleotides matching TRBD1. V lost 3 bases, J lost 3 bases, and 4 bases stayed unmatched. The length of the CDR3 is 14 residues. CDR1 and CDR2 (germline): LNHDA, SQIVND (reference sequence). CDR3 region: CASSIKDRVYEQYF. CDR3 DNA: TGTGCCAGTAGTATTAAGGACAGGGTCTACGAGCAGTACTTC.

The J gene is TRBJ1-5, the V gene TRBV5-1; the D gene is possibly TRBD1 (5 bases). The CDR3 runs 16 residues. Germline V gene data show CDR1 as SGHRS and CDR2 as YFSETQ. V was clipped by 2 bases and J by 0 bases, with 12 bases between them. CDR3 DNA: TGCGCCAGCAGCTTAGCCCACAGGAATAGCAATCAGCCCCAGCATTTT. Protein: CASSLAHRNSNQPQHF.

At least ten counts were recorded for this clonotype. The chain joins TRBV20-1 to TRBJ1-5; D call uncertain. The CDR3 is made up of 13 amino acids. The V gene's germline CDR1 is DFQATT and CDR2 SNEGSKA (reference sequence). V was clipped by 5 bases and J by 4 bases, with 12 bases between them. In DNA form, the CDR3 reads TGCAGTGCTCCGGCAGGCTTTAATCAGCCCCAGCATTTT. Its translation is CSAPAGFNQPQHF.